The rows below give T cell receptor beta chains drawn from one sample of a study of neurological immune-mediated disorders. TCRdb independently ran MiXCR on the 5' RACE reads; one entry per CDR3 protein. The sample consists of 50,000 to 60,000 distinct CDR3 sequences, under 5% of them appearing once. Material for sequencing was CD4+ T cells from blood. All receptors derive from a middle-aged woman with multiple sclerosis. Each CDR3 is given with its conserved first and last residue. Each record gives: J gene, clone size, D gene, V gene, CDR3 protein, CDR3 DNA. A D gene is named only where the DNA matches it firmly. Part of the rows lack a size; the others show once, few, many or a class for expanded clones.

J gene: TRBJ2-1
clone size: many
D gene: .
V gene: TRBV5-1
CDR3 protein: CASSLDGDNEQFF
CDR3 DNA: TGCGCCAGCAGCTTGGACGGGGACAATGAGCAGTTCTTC

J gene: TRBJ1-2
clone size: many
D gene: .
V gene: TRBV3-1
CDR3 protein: CASSQDAMDGYTF
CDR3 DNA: TGTGCCAGCAGCCAAGATGCGATGGATGGCTACACCTTC

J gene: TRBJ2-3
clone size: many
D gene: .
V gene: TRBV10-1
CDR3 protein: CASSGNTDTQYF
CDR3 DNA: TGCGCCAGCAGTGGAAACACAGATACGCAGTATTTT

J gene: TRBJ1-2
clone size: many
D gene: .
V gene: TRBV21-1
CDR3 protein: CASSERGTSTDYGYTF
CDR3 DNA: TGTGCCAGCAGCGAAAGAGGGACGTCCACCGACTATGGCTACACCTTC

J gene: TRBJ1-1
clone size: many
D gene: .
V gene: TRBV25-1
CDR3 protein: CASSDLGSTEAFF
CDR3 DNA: TGTGCCAGCAGCGACTTGGGCTCCACTGAAGCTTTCTTT

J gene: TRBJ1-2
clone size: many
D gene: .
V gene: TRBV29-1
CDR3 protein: CSVEDRHPLHVRNYGYTF
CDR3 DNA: TGCAGCGTTGAAGATCGTCACCCTTTACATGTGAGGAACTATGGCTACACCTTC

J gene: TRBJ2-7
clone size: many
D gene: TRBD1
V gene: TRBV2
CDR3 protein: CASTGYRGLNEQYF
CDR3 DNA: TGTGCCAGCACCGGGTACAGGGGGCTGAACGAGCAGTACTTC

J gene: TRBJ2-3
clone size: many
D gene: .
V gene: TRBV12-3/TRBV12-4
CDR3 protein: CASSFESTDTQYF
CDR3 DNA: TGTGCCAGCAGTTTTGAGAGCACAGATACGCAGTATTTT

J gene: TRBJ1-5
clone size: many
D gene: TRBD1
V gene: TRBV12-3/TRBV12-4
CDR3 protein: CASSHRGANQPQHF
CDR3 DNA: TGTGCCAGCAGCCACAGGGGTGCCAATCAGCCCCAGCATTTT

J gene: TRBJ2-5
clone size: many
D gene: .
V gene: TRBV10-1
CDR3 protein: CASSETERACQETQYF
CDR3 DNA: TGCGCCAGCAGTGAAACAGAGCGGGCCTGCCAAGAGACCCAGTACTTC

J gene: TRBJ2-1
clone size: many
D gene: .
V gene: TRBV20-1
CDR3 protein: CSASGDNEQFF
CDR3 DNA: TGCAGTGCTAGCGGGGACAATGAGCAGTTCTTC

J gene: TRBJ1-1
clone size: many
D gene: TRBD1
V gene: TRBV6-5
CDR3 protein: CASSRPGGYDTEAFF
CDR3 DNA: TGTGCCAGCAGTCGACCAGGGGGGTACGACACTGAAGCTTTCTTT

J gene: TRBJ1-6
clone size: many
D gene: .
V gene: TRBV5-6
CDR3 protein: CASSLEGQVSSYNSPLHF
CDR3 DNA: TGTGCCAGCAGCTTGGAGGGACAAGTGAGCTCCTATAATTCACCCCTCCACTTT

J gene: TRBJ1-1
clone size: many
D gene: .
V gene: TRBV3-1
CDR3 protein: CASSQGAGGGTEAFF
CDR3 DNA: TGTGCCAGCAGCCAAGGAGCGGGGGGAGGGACTGAAGCTTTCTTT

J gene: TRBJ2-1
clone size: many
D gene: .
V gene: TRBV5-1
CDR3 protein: CASSLQLAGGDEQFF
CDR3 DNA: TGCGCCAGCAGCTTGCAACTAGCCGGGGGTGATGAGCAGTTCTTC

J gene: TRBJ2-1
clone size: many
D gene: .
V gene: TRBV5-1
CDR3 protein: CASMSGTVYNEQFF
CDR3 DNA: TGCGCCAGCATGTCCGGGACGGTCTACAATGAGCAGTTCTTC

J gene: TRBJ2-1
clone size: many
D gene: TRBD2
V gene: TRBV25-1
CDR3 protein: CASSPSGGANEQFF
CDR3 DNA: TGTGCCAGCTCGCCTAGCGGGGGGGCGAATGAGCAGTTCTTC

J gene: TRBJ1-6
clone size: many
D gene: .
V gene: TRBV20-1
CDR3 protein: CSARDPPGVDSPLHF
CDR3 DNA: TGCAGTGCTAGAGACCCACCGGGGGTTGATTCACCCCTCCACTTT

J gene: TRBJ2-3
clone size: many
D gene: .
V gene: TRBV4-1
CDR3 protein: CASSQEGRVVTDTQYF
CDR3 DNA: TGCGCCAGCAGCCAAGAGGGGCGGGTAGTGACAGATACGCAGTATTTT

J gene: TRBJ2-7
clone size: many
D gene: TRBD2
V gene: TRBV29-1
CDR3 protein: CSVEDWGGSYEQYF
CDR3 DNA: TGCAGCGTTGAAGATTGGGGAGGGAGCTACGAGCAGTACTTC

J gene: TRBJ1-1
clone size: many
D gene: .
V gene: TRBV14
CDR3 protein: CASRDLMNTEAFF
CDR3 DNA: TGTGCCAGCAGGGACCTTATGAACACTGAAGCTTTCTTT

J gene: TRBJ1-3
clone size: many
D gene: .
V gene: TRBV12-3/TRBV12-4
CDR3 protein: CAVLRARSGNTIYF
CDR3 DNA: TGTGCCGTCCTGCGGGCAAGGTCTGGAAACACCATATATTTT

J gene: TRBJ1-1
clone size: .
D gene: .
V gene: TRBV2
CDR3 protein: CAYSRGKGTEAFF
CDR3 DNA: TGTGCCTATTCCAGGGGCAAGGGCACTGAAGCTTTCTTT

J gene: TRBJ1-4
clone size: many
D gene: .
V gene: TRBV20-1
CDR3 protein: CSAKTEKLFF
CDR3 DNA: TGCAGTGCCAAGACAGAAAAACTGTTTTTT

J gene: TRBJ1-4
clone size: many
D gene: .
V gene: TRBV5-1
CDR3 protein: CASRQGGIAGNEKLFF
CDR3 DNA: TGCGCCAGCAGACAGGGAGGAATTGCGGGTAATGAAAAACTGTTTTTT

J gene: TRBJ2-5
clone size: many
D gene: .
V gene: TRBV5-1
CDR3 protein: CASSLAGQQETQYF
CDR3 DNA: TGCGCCAGCAGCTTAGCCGGACAGCAAGAGACCCAGTACTTC

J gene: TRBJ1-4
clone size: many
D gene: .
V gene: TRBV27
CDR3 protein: CASGGYNEKLFF
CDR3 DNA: TGTGCCAGCGGAGGGTATAATGAAAAACTGTTTTTT

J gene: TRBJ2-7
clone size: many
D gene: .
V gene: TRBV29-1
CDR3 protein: CSVESSPSYEQYF
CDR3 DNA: TGCAGCGTTGAATCTTCCCCCTCCTACGAGCAGTACTTC

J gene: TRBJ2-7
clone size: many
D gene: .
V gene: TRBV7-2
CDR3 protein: CASSPTRNYEQYF
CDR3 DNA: TGTGCCAGCAGCCCAACCCGGAACTACGAGCAGTACTTC

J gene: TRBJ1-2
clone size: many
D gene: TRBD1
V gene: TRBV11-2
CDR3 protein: CASSRDREIGYTF
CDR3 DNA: TGTGCCAGCAGCCGGGACAGGGAGATTGGCTACACCTTC

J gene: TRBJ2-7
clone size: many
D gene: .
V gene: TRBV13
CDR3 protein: CASSLRFVDEQYF
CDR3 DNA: TGTGCCAGCAGCTTAAGGTTTGTTGACGAGCAGTACTTC

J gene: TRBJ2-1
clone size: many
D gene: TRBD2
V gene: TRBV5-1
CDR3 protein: CASSPIAGGYNEQFF
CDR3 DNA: TGCGCCAGCAGCCCTATAGCGGGGGGCTACAATGAGCAGTTCTTC

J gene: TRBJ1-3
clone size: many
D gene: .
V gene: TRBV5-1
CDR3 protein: CASSLEVTHSGNTIYF
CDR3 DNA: TGCGCCAGCAGCTTGGAGGTGACCCACTCTGGAAACACCATATATTTT

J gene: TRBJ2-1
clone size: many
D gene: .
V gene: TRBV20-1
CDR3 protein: CSARDGWEQFF
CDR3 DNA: TGCAGTGCTAGAGACGGGTGGGAGCAGTTCTTC

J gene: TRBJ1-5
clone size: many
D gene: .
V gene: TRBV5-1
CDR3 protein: CASSLAGLDQPQHF
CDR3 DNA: TGCGCCAGCAGCTTGGCAGGTTTGGATCAGCCCCAGCATTTT

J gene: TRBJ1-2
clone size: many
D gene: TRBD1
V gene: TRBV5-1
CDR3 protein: CASSRGTGEGGYTF
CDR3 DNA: TGCGCCAGCAGCCGCGGGACAGGGGAAGGAGGCTACACCTTC

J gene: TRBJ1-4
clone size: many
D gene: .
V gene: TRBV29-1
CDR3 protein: CSVEGGGAREKLFF
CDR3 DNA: TGCAGCGTTGAGGGGGGGGGCGCGAGAGAAAAACTGTTTTTT

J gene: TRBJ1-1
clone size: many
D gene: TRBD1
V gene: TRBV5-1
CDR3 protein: CASSGVTGGEKKAFF
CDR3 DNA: TGCGCCAGCAGCGGAGTGACAGGGGGGGAGAAAAAAGCTTTCTTT

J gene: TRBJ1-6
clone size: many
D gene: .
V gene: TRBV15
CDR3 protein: CATRWGYENSPLHF
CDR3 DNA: TGTGCCACCCGTTGGGGGTATGAGAATTCACCCCTCCACTTT

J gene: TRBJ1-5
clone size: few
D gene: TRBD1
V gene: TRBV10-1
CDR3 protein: CASSDGTVGQPQHF
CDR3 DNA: TGCGCCAGCAGTGATGGGACAGTTGGGCAGCCCCAGCATTTT

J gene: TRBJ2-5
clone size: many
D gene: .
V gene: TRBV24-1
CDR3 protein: CATSDNGGVYQETQYF
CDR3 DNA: TGTGCCACCAGTGATAACGGAGGGGTCTACCAAGAGACCCAGTACTTC

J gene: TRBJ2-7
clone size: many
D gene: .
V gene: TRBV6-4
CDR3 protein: CASSDSSRAFSYEQYF
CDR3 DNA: TGTGCCAGCAGTGACTCGAGCAGGGCCTTTTCCTACGAGCAGTACTTC

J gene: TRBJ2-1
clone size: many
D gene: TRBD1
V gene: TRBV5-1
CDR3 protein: CASSLQQGAIDEQFF
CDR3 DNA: TGCGCCAGCAGCCTCCAACAGGGGGCTATTGATGAGCAGTTCTTC

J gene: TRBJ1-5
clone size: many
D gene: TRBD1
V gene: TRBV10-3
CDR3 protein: CAIIPGQGCTQPQHF
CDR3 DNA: TGTGCCATCATTCCGGGACAGGGGTGCACTCAGCCCCAGCATTTT